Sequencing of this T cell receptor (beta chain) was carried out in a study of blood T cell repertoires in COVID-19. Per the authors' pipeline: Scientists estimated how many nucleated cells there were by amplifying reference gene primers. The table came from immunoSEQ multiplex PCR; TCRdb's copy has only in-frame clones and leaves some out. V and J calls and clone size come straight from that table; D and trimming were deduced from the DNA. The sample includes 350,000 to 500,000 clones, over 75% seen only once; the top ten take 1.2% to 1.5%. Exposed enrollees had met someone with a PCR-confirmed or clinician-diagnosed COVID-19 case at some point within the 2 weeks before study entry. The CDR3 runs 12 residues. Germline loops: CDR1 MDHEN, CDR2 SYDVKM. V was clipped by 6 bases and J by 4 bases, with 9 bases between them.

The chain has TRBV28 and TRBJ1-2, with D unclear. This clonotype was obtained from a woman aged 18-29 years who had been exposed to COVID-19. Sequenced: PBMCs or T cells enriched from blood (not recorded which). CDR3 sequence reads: CASSNSGYGYTF. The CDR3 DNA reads TGTGCCAGCAGCAACTCAGGCTATGGCTACACCTTC.